This entry is about one T cell receptor (beta chain). Its matching antigen is unknown. This sample was included in a study of blood T cells in healthy people across ages. Findings of the study overall: Naive and antigen-experienced cells could not be conclusively compared, given unsorted PBMCs. Both higher diversity and more naive CD4+ cells marked long-lived donors when set against aged donors.

Healthy Caucasian individuals from Russia aged about 6 to 90 served as donors. The germline gives CDR1 LGHDT, CDR2 YNNKEL (reference sequence). This CDR3 contains 16 residues. V lost 4 bases, J lost 2 bases, and 17 bases lay in between. Using a J-beta primer mix together with a sample-barcoded 5' primer, a second PCR was run for about 6 to 11 cycles. TCRdb re-called the 5' RACE reads with MiXCR, one entry per CDR3 protein. This sample carries 1.8 million or so distinct CDR3 sequences, about 39% of them seen once, and the ten largest clones take roughly 23%. The chain combines TRBV3-1 with TRBJ2-5; D could derive from TRBD1 or TRBD2 (7 bases each). The specimen was blood. This clonotype was obtained from a human donor in good health. The CDR3 DNA reads as TGTGCCAGCAGCCTCAGGGGGGGCATTCCTCAAGAGACCCAGTACTTC. This gives the protein CASSLRGGIPQETQYF.